This TCR beta chain was identified during a study of shared clonotypes between healthy human individuals. Whole-study results and caveats: It was only blood that was sampled, and tissue repertoires likely differ.

Regarding this clone: Its antigen is currently unknown.

CD45RO-negative, CCR7-positively selected cells formed the naive CD8 fraction, excluding terminally differentiated effector memory CD45RA+ cells. Authors' methods: Without quality scores, immunoSEQ junctional reads could not be filtered like full-length reads. Sequencing used immunoSEQ multiplex PCR; TCRdb keeps in-frame clones, though not all of them. That table supplies the V and J calls and clone size; D and trimming were determined from the DNA. The sample records approximately 1.9 million clones, over 85% being singletons. The length of the CDR3 is 14 residues. Trimming stripped 2 bases from V and 4 bases from J, with 13 bases between. CDR1 is GTSNPN, CDR2 SVGIG, per germline (reference sequence).

The chain combines TRBV30 with TRBJ2-3, with TRBD2 as a possible D gene (5 bases). The sequence derives from a man between 18 and 29 years old in good health. Some clones in this sample may be carry-over from other donors' samples. Sequenced sample: naive CD8+ T cells from PBMCs. The CDR3 here is CAWSLVGSADTQYF. The CDR3 region has the DNA TGTGCCTGGAGTCTAGTAGGGAGCGCAGATACGCAGTATTTT.